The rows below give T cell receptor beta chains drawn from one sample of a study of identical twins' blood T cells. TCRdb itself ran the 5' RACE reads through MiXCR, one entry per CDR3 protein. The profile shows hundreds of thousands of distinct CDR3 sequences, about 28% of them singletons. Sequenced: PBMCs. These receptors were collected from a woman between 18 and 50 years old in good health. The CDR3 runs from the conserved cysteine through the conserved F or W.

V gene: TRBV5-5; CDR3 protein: CASSLTQNTDTQYF
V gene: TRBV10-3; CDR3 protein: CAISDGSGHQPQHF
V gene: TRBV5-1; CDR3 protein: CASSLAMGQNYGYTF
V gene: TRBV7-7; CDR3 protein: CASSLRTSGRGETQYF
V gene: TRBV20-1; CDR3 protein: CSARDWPEQFF
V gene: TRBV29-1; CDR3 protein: CSVEPGTGPYEQYF
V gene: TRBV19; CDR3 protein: CASSIVLGGERGYTF
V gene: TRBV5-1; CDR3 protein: CASSDSSTYEQYF
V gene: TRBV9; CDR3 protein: CASSLRPQDTYGYTF
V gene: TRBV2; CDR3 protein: CASTWARGRSYEQYF
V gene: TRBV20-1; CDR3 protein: CSAIRGVDTEAFF
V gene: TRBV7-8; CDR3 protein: CASKWTGRGFDSPLHF
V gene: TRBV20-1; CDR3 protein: CSAAGVHEQYF
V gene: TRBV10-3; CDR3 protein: CAIRRTDLNTGELFF
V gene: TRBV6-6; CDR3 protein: CAGSSGHEAFF
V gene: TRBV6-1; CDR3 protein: CASSEGGRNTEAFF
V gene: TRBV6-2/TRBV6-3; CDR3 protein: CASRRLQETQYF
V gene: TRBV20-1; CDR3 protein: CSARETSGGQRLAKNIQYF
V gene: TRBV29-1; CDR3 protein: CSVARQGRAGNTIYF
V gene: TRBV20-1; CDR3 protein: CSASYIDLGGYTF
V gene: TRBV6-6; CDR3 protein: CASSSTRNTQYF
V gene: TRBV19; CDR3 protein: CASSDFGTDYGYTF
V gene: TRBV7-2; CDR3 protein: CASSYIGGPGGAFF